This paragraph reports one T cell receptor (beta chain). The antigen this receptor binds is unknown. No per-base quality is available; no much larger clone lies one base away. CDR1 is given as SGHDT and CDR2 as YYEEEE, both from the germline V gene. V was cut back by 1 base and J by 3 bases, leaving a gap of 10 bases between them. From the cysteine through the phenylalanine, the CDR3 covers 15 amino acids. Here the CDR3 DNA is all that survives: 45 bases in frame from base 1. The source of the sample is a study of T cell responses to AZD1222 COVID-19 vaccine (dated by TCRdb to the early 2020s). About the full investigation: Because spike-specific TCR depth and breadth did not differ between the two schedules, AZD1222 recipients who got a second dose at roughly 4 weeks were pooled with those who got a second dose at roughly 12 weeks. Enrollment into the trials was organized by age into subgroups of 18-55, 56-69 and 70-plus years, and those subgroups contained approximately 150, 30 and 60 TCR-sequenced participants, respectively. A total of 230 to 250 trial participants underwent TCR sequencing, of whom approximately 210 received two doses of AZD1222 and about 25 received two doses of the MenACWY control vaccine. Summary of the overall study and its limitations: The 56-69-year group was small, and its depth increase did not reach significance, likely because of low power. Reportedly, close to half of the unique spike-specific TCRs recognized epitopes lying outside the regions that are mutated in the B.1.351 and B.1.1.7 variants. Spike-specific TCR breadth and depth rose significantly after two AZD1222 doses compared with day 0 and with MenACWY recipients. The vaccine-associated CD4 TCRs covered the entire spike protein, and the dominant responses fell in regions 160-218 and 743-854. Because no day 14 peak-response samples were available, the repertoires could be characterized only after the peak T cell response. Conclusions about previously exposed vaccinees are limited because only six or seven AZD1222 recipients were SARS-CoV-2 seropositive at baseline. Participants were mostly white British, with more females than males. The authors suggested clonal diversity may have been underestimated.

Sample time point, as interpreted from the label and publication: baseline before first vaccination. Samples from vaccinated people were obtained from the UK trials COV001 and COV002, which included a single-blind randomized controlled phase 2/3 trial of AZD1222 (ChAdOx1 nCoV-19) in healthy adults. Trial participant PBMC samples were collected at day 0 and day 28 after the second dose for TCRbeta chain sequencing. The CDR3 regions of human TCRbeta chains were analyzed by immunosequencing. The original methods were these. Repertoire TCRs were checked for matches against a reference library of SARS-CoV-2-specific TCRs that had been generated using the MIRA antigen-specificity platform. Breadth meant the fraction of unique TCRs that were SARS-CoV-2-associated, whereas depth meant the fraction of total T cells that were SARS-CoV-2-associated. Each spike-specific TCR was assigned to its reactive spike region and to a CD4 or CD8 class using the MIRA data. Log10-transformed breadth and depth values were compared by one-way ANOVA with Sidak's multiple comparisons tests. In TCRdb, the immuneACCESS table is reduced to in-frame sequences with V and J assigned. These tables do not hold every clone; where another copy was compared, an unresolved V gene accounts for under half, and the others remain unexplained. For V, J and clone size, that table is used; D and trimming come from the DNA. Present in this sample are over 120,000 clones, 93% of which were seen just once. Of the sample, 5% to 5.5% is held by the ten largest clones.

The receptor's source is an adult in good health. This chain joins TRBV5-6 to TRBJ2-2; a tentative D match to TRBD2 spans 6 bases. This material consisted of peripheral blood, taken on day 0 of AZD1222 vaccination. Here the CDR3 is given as CASSLKAGYTGELFF. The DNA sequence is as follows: TGTGCCAGCAGCTTGAAGGCGGGATACACCGGGGAGCTGTTTTTT.